This T cell receptor (beta chain) is from a study of metastatic and nonmetastatic thyroid tumors. With MiXCR, TCRdb called clones anew from the PCR reads. The sample includes around 18,000 clones, 21% of them seen just once. The CDR3 consists of 13 residues. V was clipped by 7 bases and J by 9 bases, with 18 bases between them. Germline-derived CDR1 and CDR2 are MDHEN and SYDVKM. In its sample, this clone was seen many times. Its target is not known. Each patient came to thyroid surgery without any prior treatment (of any kind). Study-wide results and caveats: Versus benign nodules, malignant thyroid tumors reportedly had significantly higher TCR beta diversity, in blood and tumor.

This TCR came from a female donor with papillary thyroid cancer or a benign thyroid nodule (not recorded which). Some clones in this sample may be carry-over from other donors' samples. The material sequenced was tumor tissue. This chain links TRBV28 with TRBJ1-1, with D maybe TRBD1 (6 bases). The CDR3 DNA reads as TGTGCCAGCACTATCTCCACAGGGCTCCAAGCTTTCTTT. It is translated as CASTISTGLQAFF.